This TCR beta chain was profiled in a study of identical twins. Points from the study as a whole: With beta out-of-frame sequences, excess sharing by twins was weaker.

Unmatched junction bases numbered 7, after V lost 5 bases and J lost 1 base. The CDR3 has 15 amino acids. In germline, CDR1 is MNHEY, CDR2 SVGAGI. On this clonotype: Its antigen is unknown.

A single record per CDR3 protein comes from TCRdb applying MiXCR to the 5' RACE reads. The top ten hold 3.6% of the sample, which has 240,000 or so distinct CDR3 sequences, 5.5% to 7% seen once. The same sample was also studied in work on yellow fever vaccine responses in identical twins.

This receptor was taken from a woman younger than 30 in good health. This chain uses TRBV6-5 with TRBJ1-1; TRBD1 aligns across 7 bases. Sequences were obtained from memory (CD45RO+) T cells sorted from blood. CDR3 in DNA: TGTGCCAGCAGTACTAAGGGACAGAAGAACACTGAAGCTTTCTTT. Residues: CASSTKGQKNTEAFF.